This entry concerns a single T cell receptor beta chain. Its antigen is undetermined. The CDR3 covers 13 residues. Between the trimmed V and J ends, which lost 5 bases and 3 bases, there was a span of 11 bases. CDR1 is KGHSH, CDR2 LQKENI, per germline. This record belongs to a study of shared clonotypes between healthy human individuals. About the study: Per-donor plates numbered three CD4 naive, three CD4 memory, two CD8 naive and one CD8 memory.

Notes on the study in general: Shared clonotypes: roughly 4.7% naive CD4, around 3.5% naive CD8, about 2.5% memory CD4, roughly 0.4% memory CD8.

The donors, all of them Caucasian adults, lived in Nashville, Tennessee. TCRdb's table, derived via immunoSEQ multiplex PCR, lists solely in-frame clones and lacks some. Here the sample spans about 2 million clones, around 95% being singletons. V is TRBV18 and J is TRBJ2-7, with a possible D match to TRBD1 (6 bases). The receptor's source is a man between 18 and 35 years old in good health. Material for sequencing was naive CD4+ T cells sorted from blood. Regarding subset: CD45RA+ positively selected. The CDR3 protein is CASSSRQVYEQYF. CDR3 bases: TGTGCCAGCTCATCCCGACAGGTCTACGAGCAGTACTTC.